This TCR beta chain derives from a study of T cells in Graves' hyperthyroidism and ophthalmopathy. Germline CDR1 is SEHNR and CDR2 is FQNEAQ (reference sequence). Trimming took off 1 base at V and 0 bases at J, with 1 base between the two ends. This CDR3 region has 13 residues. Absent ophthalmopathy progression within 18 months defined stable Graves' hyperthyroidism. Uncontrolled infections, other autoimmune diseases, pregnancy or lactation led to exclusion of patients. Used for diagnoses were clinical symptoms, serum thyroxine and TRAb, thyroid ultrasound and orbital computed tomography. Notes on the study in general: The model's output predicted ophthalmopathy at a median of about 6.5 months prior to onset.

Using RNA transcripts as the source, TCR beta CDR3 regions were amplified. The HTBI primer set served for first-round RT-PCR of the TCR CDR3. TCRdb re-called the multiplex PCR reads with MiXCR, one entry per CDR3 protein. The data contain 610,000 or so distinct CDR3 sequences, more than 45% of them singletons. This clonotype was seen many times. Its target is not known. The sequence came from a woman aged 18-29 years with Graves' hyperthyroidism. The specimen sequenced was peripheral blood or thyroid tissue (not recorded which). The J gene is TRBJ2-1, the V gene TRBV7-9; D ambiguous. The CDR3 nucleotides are TGTGCCAGCAGCTTAGGCTCCTACAATGAGCAGTTCTTC. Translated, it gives CASSLGSYNEQFF. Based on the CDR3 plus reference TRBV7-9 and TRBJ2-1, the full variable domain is DTGVSQNPRHKITKRGQNVTFRCDPISEHNRLYWYRQTLGQGPEFLTYFQNEAQLEKSRLLSDRFSAERPKGSFSTLEIQRTEQGDSAMYLCASSLGSYNEQFFGPGTRLTVL.